The source of this T cell receptor (beta chain) is a study of Graves' ophthalmopathy and Graves' hyperthyroidism. Findings and caveats of the study: For predicting ophthalmopathy progression, the model had more than 60% sensitivity and roughly 72% specificity. Sensitivity of 85% to 90% and specificity of 65% to 83% were achieved when a 13-signature model separated ophthalmopathy from stable hyperthyroidism.

Researchers took RNA transcripts and amplified TCR beta CDR3 regions from them. Second-round multiplex PCR came after first-round RT-PCR with HTBI primers. TCRdb reprocessed the multiplex PCR reads via MiXCR and lists one record per CDR3 protein. The sample records hundreds of thousands of distinct CDR3 sequences, about 24% being singletons. This clonotype was observed at least ten times. Its antigen is not known. Researchers turned away patients with other autoimmune diseases, uncontrolled infections, pregnancy or lactation. The evidence that diagnosis relied on was clinical symptoms, serum thyroxine, TRAb, thyroid ultrasound and orbital computed tomography. The CDR3 consists of 14 residues. The V end was cut by 3 bases, the J end by 1 base, with 10 bases between. Germline lookup yields CDR1 MNHNS and CDR2 SASEGT.

Specimen: peripheral blood. The clonotype was recovered from a young woman with stable Graves' hyperthyroidism. Some clones in this sample may be carry-over from other donors' samples. V is TRBV6-1 and J is TRBJ2-7; possibly TRBD2 for D (6 bases). The CDR3 reads CASSDGGLSYEQYF. CDR3 in DNA: TGTGCCAGCAGTGATGGGGGACTGTCCTACGAGCAGTACTTC.